The 6 T cell receptor beta chains below were found in one sample sequenced in a study of T cells expressing NK-cell markers. One entry per CDR3 protein, without DNA, is what TCRdb gives after re-calling the 5' RACE reads. Its table lists approximately 380,000 distinct CDR3 sequences. Input material: blood T cells: a sorted CD56 or NKG2C T cell subset, CD4+ or CD8+ T cells, or bulk PBMC T cells (not recorded which). These receptors all stem from a man between 18 and 69 years old in good health.

The rearrangement joins TRBV19 to TRBJ2-7; TCRdb proposes TRBD2, but this gene call is untestable without DNA. Germline V gene sequence: CDR1 LNHDA, CDR2 SQIVND (reference sequence). The CDR3 spans 13 residues. The CDR3 reads CASSFRALYEQYF.

V gene TRBV28 combines with J gene TRBJ1-2; without DNA, the TCRdb call of TRBD1 cannot be checked. The CDR3 consists of 13 residues. CDR1 and CDR2 (germline): MDHEN, SYDVKM. CDR3 amino acids: CASRSPLNYGYTF.

The rearrangement uses TRBV5-1 and TRBJ1-2; the D call of TRBD1 rests on TCRdb alone, since no DNA is present to check it. The CDR3 has 14 amino acids. The V gene's germline CDR1 is SGHRS and CDR2 YFSETQ. CDR3 amino acids: CASSHSDREGGYTF.

The chain uses TRBV5-1 and TRBJ2-1; without DNA, the TCRdb call of TRBD1 cannot be checked. CDR3 length: 13 residues. Germline V gene lookup returns CDR1 SGHRS and CDR2 YFSETQ. The chain's CDR3 is CASSKDVRHEQFF.

The chain has TRBV11-1 and TRBJ2-1; the TCRdb D gene call, TRBD2, has no DNA to confirm it. The CDR3 runs 18 residues. Germline loops: CDR1 SGHAT, CDR2 FQDESV (reference sequence). CDR3 loop: CASSLARTSGATYNEQFF.

V is TRBV5-1 and J is TRBJ1-6. Germline CDR1 SGHRS, CDR2 YFSETQ. The CDR3 is made up of 14 amino acids. The CDR3 protein is CASSIGPLNSPLHF.